A selection of T cell receptor beta chains follows, all from one sample in a study of OX40 agonist ivuxolimab in advanced cancers. Method: immunoSEQ multiplex PCR; TCRdb's copy keeps in-frame clones and lacks some. Of some 64,000 clones listed, more than 85% were seen once; the top ten hold 0.62%. Sequences were derived from CD4+ or CD8+ T cells sorted from blood, sampled in a trial of the OX40 agonist ivuxolimab. The receptors originated from an adult with an advanced solid tumor such as melanoma, head and neck, liver or kidney cancer. CDR3s leave out the opening cysteine and the closing phenylalanine or tryptophan.

j_call,v_call,cdr3_aa
TRBJ2-7,TRBV6-5,ASGRSLDTYEQY
TRBJ2-5,TRBV7-9,ASSFSETQY
TRBJ1-2,TRBV25-1,ASNSPGTDYGYT
TRBJ1-1,TRBV18,ASFLRDTIHTEAF
TRBJ1-5,TRBV9,ASSRQGISNQPQH
TRBJ1-1,TRBV30,AWSVSDYTEAF
TRBJ1-5,TRBV9,ASSATTGGFRH
TRBJ2-3,TRBV6-1,ASSETGNPGDTQY
TRBJ1-1,TRBV27,ASSSGPGGGNTEAF
TRBJ2-2,TRBV7-7,ASSAGTSGHTGELF
TRBJ2-5,TRBV9,ASSVAGGETQY
TRBJ2-2,TRBV4-2,ASSQDEGGGPGLFTGELF
TRBJ2-3,TRBV10-3,AISERSRGTGTDTQY
TRBJ2-5,TRBV5-1,ASTRTGGPQETQY
TRBJ1-5,TRBV6-1,ASSELESDRVGQPQH
TRBJ2-7,TRBV5-1,ASSPIQSGSREQY
TRBJ1-2,TRBV6-6,ASSTLQGAGHGYT
TRBJ2-3,TRBV2,ASRATSGRGFRTDTQY
TRBJ1-3,TRBV6-6,ASSYTQGAGNTIY
TRBJ2-5,TRBV11-2,ASSLGVETQY
TRBJ2-5,TRBV2,ACRPGTSGSLWETQY
TRBJ1-6,TRBV7-9,ASSRSYNSPLH
TRBJ2-1,TRBV18,ASSGTSQGVEQF
TRBJ2-5,TRBV5-5,ASSFRGQETQY
TRBJ2-1,TRBV15,ATSRDPGTVRYNEQF
TRBJ2-7,TRBV4-1,ASSRDITSYEQY
TRBJ1-1,TRBV5-1,ASSRDQGTEAF
TRBJ2-1,TRBV15,ATSRRPGLAGRNEQF
TRBJ2-5,TRBV5-1,ASTTTSGGFQETQY
TRBJ2-4,TRBV10-3,AITRDSRGDIQY
TRBJ2-2,TRBV6-6,ASSKTGDNTGELF
TRBJ2-3,TRBV7-9,ASRLEIFTDTQY
TRBJ1-1,TRBV28,ATENSGNTEAF
TRBJ2-5,TRBV29-1,SVEVAGLQETQY
TRBJ1-3,TRBV5-1,ASSLGDGLGNTIY
TRBJ1-1,TRBV6-5,ASSYGTDRVAEAF
TRBJ2-5,TRBV5-5,ASSLEGTPQETQY
TRBJ1-1,TRBV25-1,ASSEYRGMAF
TRBJ2-2,TRBV6-6,ASSYFLAGGPGELF
TRBJ1-3,TRBV5-1,ASSLVTAGGSGNTIY
TRBJ1-2,TRBV7-9,ASSLLGAGGYT
TRBJ2-1,TRBV7-9,ASSLQGNEQF
TRBJ1-5,TRBV30,AWSVEGNQPQH
TRBJ2-7,TRBV6-1,ASSEEITVSALRVQY
TRBJ2-1,TRBV4-2,ASSQGQGTSGTYEQF
TRBJ2-5,TRBV4-1,ASSSTGTRQETQY
TRBJ2-4,TRBV19,ASSPGTLIQY
TRBJ1-2,TRBV30,AWSETGPYGYT
TRBJ2-7,TRBV6-1,ASSDRLYEQY
TRBJ2-5,TRBV9,ASSVSGEETQY
TRBJ1-2,TRBV5-5,ASSFVFSNYGYT
TRBJ1-1,TRBV30,AWSGTDSGANTEAF
TRBJ1-2,TRBV7-2,ASSLPPAYGYT
TRBJ2-7,TRBV27,ASAEYSTLSEQY
TRBJ2-5,TRBV30,AWTAGPNTQY
TRBJ1-1,TRBV29-1,SVVSQGDTEAF
TRBJ1-5,TRBV6-1,ASSGRAGGTGGQPQH
TRBJ1-1,TRBV11-2,ASSLYRMGIEAF